This entry lists 3 T cell receptor beta chains sequenced from one sample in a study of T cells expressing NK-cell markers. TCRdb processed the 5' RACE reads again and assigns one entry to each CDR3 protein, with no DNA. The sample shows around 100,000 distinct CDR3 sequences, and 18% sits with its ten largest clones. Input material: blood T cells: a sorted CD56 or NKG2C T cell subset, CD4+ or CD8+ T cells, or bulk PBMC T cells (not recorded which). The source is a woman aged 18 to 75 in good health.

CDR3 sequence: CASNPGQGQTGELFF. The chain joins TRBV6-2 or TRBV6-3 to TRBJ2-2; lacking DNA, the TRBD1 call made by TCRdb goes unchecked. The CDR3 consists of 15 residues. Germline CDR1 is MNHEY and CDR2 is SVGEGT.

V usage is TRBV29-1 and J usage is TRBJ1-1. The CDR3 is 12 residues long. Germline V lookup: CDR1 SQVTM, CDR2 ANQGSEA. CDR3 region: CSVTLYGTEAFF. Full variable domain (rest looked up from reference TRBV29-1 and TRBJ1-1): SAVISQKPSRDICQRGTSLTIQCQVDSQVTMMFWYRQQPGQSLTLIATANQGSEATYESGFVIDKFPISRPNLTFSTLTVSNMSPEDSSIYLCSVTLYGTEAFFGQGTRLTVV.

The V call is TRBV12-3 or TRBV12-4, the J call TRBJ2-1; there is no DNA to check the TCRdb D call of TRBD2. This CDR3 is 17 amino acids long. This CDR3 reads CASSPGLAGGPRNEQFF.